Below, 24 T cell receptor beta chains from the same sample are listed, as sequenced in a study of cytomegalovirus exposure and HLA in healthy donors. This PCR relied on a set of 60 Vbeta primers and 13 Jbeta primers. Clones were read by immunoSEQ multiplex PCR, and TCRdb kept only the in-frame ones, dropping some. The sample includes approximately 250,000 clones, around 83% seen only once; the top ten take 0.2% to 0.25%. The sample comprised PBMCs. Source of these receptors: a girl aged 2 to 9 in good health and CMV-seronegative.

J is TRBJ2-3 and V is TRBV11-2; 15 bases are a match to TRBD2. V gave up 3 bases and J gave up 1 base; unmatched junction bases: 2. In germline, CDR1 is SGHAT, CDR2 FQNNGV. CDR3 length: 17 amino acids. CDR3 protein: CASSFWTSGRGTDTQYF. In nucleotides, the CDR3 is TGTGCCAGCAGCTTCTGGACTAGCGGGAGGGGCACAGATACGCAGTATTTT.

The rearrangement links TRBV6-6 to TRBJ2-3; 13 bases line up with TRBD2. Germline CDR1 MNHNY, CDR2 SVGAGI (reference sequence). This CDR3 has 16 residues. J gave up 5 bases and V 4 bases, and 6 bases lay outside the gene matches. CDR3 residues: CASSSQLAGGGDTQYF. For the CDR3, the DNA is TGTGCCAGCAGTTCCCAACTAGCGGGAGGGGGAGATACGCAGTATTTT.

The genes are TRBV10-3 and TRBJ1-1; the D gene is possibly TRBD1 (6 bases). The CDR3 consists of 15 residues. Germline V CDR1 and CDR2: ENHRY, SYGVKD. V was shortened by 10 bases and J by 1 base, with 19 bases between the two germline ends. In DNA, the CDR3 is TGTGCCACTTCCGCTTCAGGGGAAAGGAACACTGAAGCTTTCTTT. Its translation is CATSASGERNTEAFF.

The V gene is TRBV5-1, the J gene TRBJ2-7, with TRBD2 identical over 11 bases. In germline, CDR1 is SGHRS, CDR2 YFSETQ. The CDR3 is made up of 14 amino acids. J gave up 6 bases and V 5 bases, and 7 bases lay outside the gene matches. The CDR3 protein is CASSLAGGTSEQYF. CDR3 bases: TGCGCCAGCAGTTTAGCGGGAGGGACCAGCGAGCAGTACTTC.

This chain connects TRBV7-2 to TRBJ1-5; 7 nucleotides agree with TRBD1. The CDR3 spans 14 residues. Germline CDR1 is SGHTA and CDR2 is FQGNSA. The trim removed 5 bases at V and 1 base at J, leaving 2 bases unmatched. The CDR3 is CASSLQGSNQPQHF. CDR3 nucleotide sequence: TGTGCCAGCAGCCTACAGGGGAGCAATCAGCCCCAGCATTTT.

J is TRBJ2-7 and V is TRBV5-1, with D perhaps matching TRBD2 (5 bases). Trimming left V 0 bases short and J 3 bases short, with 13 bases between. Germline V gives CDR1 SGHRS, CDR2 YFSETQ. This CDR3 spans 15 amino acids. The CDR3 bases are TGCGCCAGCAGCTTGGGAGCTGCCGAGGGCTACGAGCAGTACTTC. It specifies CASSLGAAEGYEQYF. The full variable domain, in which reference TRBV5-1 and TRBJ2-7 provide the parts outside the CDR3, is KAGVTQTPRYLIKTRGQQVTLSCSPISGHRSVSWYQQTPGQGLQFLFEYFSETQRNKGNFPGRFSGRQFSNSRSEMNVSTLELGDSALYLCASSLGAAEGYEQYFGPGTRLTVT.

In DNA form, the CDR3 reads TGTGCCATCAAAGGACAGGGGGCGGGGAGTGGCTACACCTTC. It is translated as CAIKGQGAGSGYTF. The V and J genes are TRBV10-3 and TRBJ1-2, with 11 bases fitting TRBD1. Germline loops: CDR1 ENHRY, CDR2 SYGVKD. Germline trimming cut 7 bases from V and 7 bases from J; bases unmatched to any gene: 8. CDR3 length equals 14 residues.

Worth noting for this clone: Different DNA sequences within this sample yield the same CDR3. V usage is TRBV5-1 and J usage is TRBJ1-1; no definite D call. Trimming shortened V by 0 bases and J by 1 base, and 4 bases separated the two germline ends. Germline V gene sequence: CDR1 SGHRS, CDR2 YFSETQ. The CDR3 consists of 13 residues. The CDR3 spells CASSLERNTEAFF. The CDR3 nucleotides read TGCGCCAGCAGCTTGGAGAGGAACACTGAAGCTTTCTTT.

This sequence joins TRBV10-3 and TRBJ1-5, with D uncertain. Between the trimmed V and J ends, which lost 3 bases and 3 bases, there was a span of 3 bases. The CDR3 contains 12 residues. Germline values: CDR1 ENHRY, CDR2 SYGVKD. The CDR3 DNA reads TGTGCCATCAGTGACAACAATCAGCCCCAGCATTTT. It encodes CAISDNNQPQHF.

This chain joins TRBV7-2 and TRBJ1-3; 9 nucleotides align to TRBD1. Germline assignment: CDR1 SGHTA and CDR2 FQGNSA. CDR3 length: 16 amino acids. Losses at the gene ends were 5 bases for V and 4 bases for J; bases not matched to a gene: 9. The CDR3 DNA is TGTGCCAGCAGCAAACAGGGGGCCAAATTGGGAAACACCATATATTTT. Translated, it gives CASSKQGAKLGNTIYF.

The CDR3 reads CATSRGGGGGTGELFF. CDR3 bases: TGTGCCACCAGCAGGGGCGGGGGCGGTGGCACCGGGGAGCTGTTTTTT. The chain is built from TRBV15 and TRBJ2-2; tentative D call: TRBD2 (7 bases). The V and J ends lost 3 bases and 4 bases respectively, with 15 bases between them. This CDR3 comprises 16 residues. Per germline, CDR1 LNHNV and CDR2 YYDKDF (reference sequence).

This clone has just one count. V gene TRBV20-1 combines with J gene TRBJ2-7, with D unresolved. The CDR3 is 11 residues long. The V gene's germline CDR1 is DFQATT and CDR2 SNEGSKA (reference sequence). The ends were cut back, 5 bases at V and 0 bases at J, with 5 bases in the middle. Here the CDR3 reads CSAHSSYEQYF. Here the CDR3 DNA reads TGCAGTGCTCATAGCTCCTACGAGCAGTACTTC.

The chain employs TRBV10-3 and TRBJ2-1; 8 bases line up with TRBD2. The CDR3 sequence is 13 residues long. The V segment lost 6 bases and the J segment 2 bases; nucleotides outside the gene matches: 0. CDR1 and CDR2 (germline): ENHRY, SYGVKD. CDR3 bases: TGTGCCATCAGCGGGGGGGCCTACAATGAGCAGTTCTTC. Translated: CAISGGAYNEQFF.

The V call is TRBV19, the J call TRBJ2-3; D possibly corresponds to TRBD2 (6 bases). This CDR3 is 15 amino acids long. With 3 bases removed from V and 5 bases from J, the gap between germline ends came to 15 bases. The germline V gene has CDR1 LNHDA and CDR2 SQIVND (reference sequence). This chain's CDR3 is CASSIGRGWGDTQYF. The CDR3, as DNA: TGTGCCAGTAGTATTGGGCGGGGATGGGGAGATACGCAGTATTTT. Supplemented by reference TRBV19 and TRBJ2-3, the full variable domain reads DGGITQSPKYLFRKEGQNVTLSCEQNLNHDAMYWYRQDPGQGLRLIYYSQIVNDFQKGDIAEGYSVSREKKESFPLTVTSAQKNPTAFYLCASSIGRGWGDTQYFGPGTRLTVL.

This clone appeared once. This chain's CDR3 is CASSLDGTGAYEQYF. The CDR3 DNA reads TGTGCCAGCAGCTTAGATGGAACCGGGGCCTACGAGCAGTACTTC. The V call is TRBV7-6, the J call TRBJ2-7; possibly TRBD2 for D (5 bases). CDR1 and CDR2 (germline): SGHVS, FNYEAQ. The germline V and J ends were trimmed by 1 base and 2 bases, with 12 bases remaining between them. CDR3 size: 15 residues.

V and J are TRBV2 and TRBJ2-1, with 7 bases identical to TRBD2. The V gene's germline CDR1 is SNHLY and CDR2 FYNNEI. This CDR3 contains 15 residues. V shed 3 bases and J 12 bases; nucleotides not matched to a gene: 14. The CDR3 is CASSELAMTSLVQFF. Here the CDR3 DNA reads TGTGCCAGCAGTGAGCTCGCAATGACTAGCCTGGTGCAGTTCTTC.

The V gene is TRBV9, the J gene TRBJ2-1; D might be TRBD1 (8 bases). The CDR3 covers 16 residues. Looked up from germline, CDR1 is SGDLS and CDR2 is YYNGEE. The V gene lost 4 bases and the J gene lost 7 bases, with 21 bases spanning the gap. CDR3 loop: CASSPRGQGAGNEQFF. The CDR3 DNA follows: TGTGCCAGCAGCCCCCGAGGACAGGGAGCGGGGAATGAGCAGTTCTTC.

The rearrangement links TRBV5-1 to TRBJ2-7; possible D gene TRBD1, 6 bases. V lost 3 bases and J 2 bases, leaving 15 bases between the germline ends. Germline CDR1 reads SGHRS; CDR2 reads YFSETQ. There are 15 residues in the CDR3. CDR3 loop: CASSSGTKNAYEQYF. DNA of the CDR3: TGCGCCAGCAGCTCCGGGACAAAAAATGCCTACGAGCAGTACTTC.

Details on this clone: Other DNA sequences in the sample encode the same CDR3. The chain carries TRBV15 and TRBJ1-4; D is possibly TRBD1 (5 bases). With 1 base removed from V and 5 bases from J, the gap between germline ends came to 11 bases. Per the germline V gene, CDR1 is LNHNV and CDR2 is YYDKDF (reference sequence). The CDR3 extends over 15 amino acids. The CDR3 spells CATSRGGDPNEKLFF. CDR3 coding DNA: TGTGCCACCAGCAGAGGGGGGGACCCCAATGAAAAACTGTTTTTT.

V is TRBV18 and J is TRBJ1-3; no reliable D call. CDR3 length equals 16 residues. V was cut by 3 bases and J by 0 bases, with 12 bases left in between. Per the germline V gene, CDR1 is KGHSH and CDR2 is LQKENI. CDR3 region: CASSPIPLNSGNTIYF. In nucleotides, the CDR3 is TGTGCCAGCTCACCGATTCCACTTAACTCTGGAAACACCATATATTTT.

A remark on this clone: Germline and junction disagree at one end, which may indicate a read error. The rearrangement joins TRBV6-5 to TRBJ1-1; D perhaps matches TRBD1 (6 bases). The V gene's germline CDR1 is MNHEY and CDR2 SVGAGI. This CDR3 region has 15 residues. This CDR3 is CASSPGHGRTTETFF. The CDR3 DNA sequence: TGTGCCAGCAGTCCGGGACACGGGAGGACCACTGAAACTTTCTTT.

This chain uses TRBV6-4 with TRBJ1-5; no clear D gene. V gave up 6 bases and J gave up 2 bases, with 23 bases separating them. Germline CDR1 is MRHNA and CDR2 is SNTAGT. The CDR3 runs to 18 residues. CDR3 residues: CASRIRVRSLRGNQPQHF. CDR3 bases: TGTGCCAGCAGGATCCGGGTTCGATCCCTTCGGGGCAATCAGCCCCAGCATTTT.

The chain has TRBV27 and TRBJ2-1, with 8 bases lining up with TRBD1. Germline V gene sequence: CDR1 MNHEY, CDR2 SMNVEV (reference sequence). The CDR3 runs 15 residues. The trim removed 3 bases at V and 5 bases at J, leaving 6 bases unmatched. CDR3 region: CASSLRRDRNNEQFF. The DNA for the CDR3 is TGTGCCAGCAGTTTGCGCCGGGACAGGAACAATGAGCAGTTCTTC.

This clone appeared once. The chain combines TRBV10-3 with TRBJ1-4, with 8 bases that match TRBD1. CDR1 ENHRY and CDR2 SYGVKD come from the germline V gene. Losses at the gene ends were 8 bases for V and 8 bases for J; bases not matched to a gene: 10. The CDR3 length is 14 residues. The CDR3 spells CAICRDRGDEKLFF. In DNA, the CDR3 is TGTGCCATCTGCCGAGACAGGGGCGACGAAAAACTGTTTTTT.